This TCR beta chain was sequenced for a study of blood T cell repertoires in COVID-19. The wider study: Some COVID-19 samples were acute and others convalescent; all came from the United States, Italy and Spain. T cells, B-cell-depleted T cells, or PBMCs provided the cDNA or gDNA that served as material.

Original handling: Counts of nucleated cells, estimated from reference gene primer amplification, were obtained. Profiled with immunoSEQ multiplex PCR; TCRdb holds only in-frame clones, not every one. V and J calls and clone size are copied from that table; D and trimming were computed from the DNA. The sample shows 200,000 to 300,000 clones, 88% of them seen only once. J was trimmed by 5 bases and V by 5 bases; bases with no gene match: 6. This CDR3 has 14 residues. CDR1 SEHNR and CDR2 FQNEAQ come from the germline V gene (reference sequence). The material sequenced was peripheral blood. The genes are TRBV7-9 and TRBJ1-5; 7 bases line up with TRBD1. This TCR was sampled from a woman in her twenties or thirties with acute or convalescent COVID-19. The CDR3 sequence: CASSPFDRDQPQHF. In DNA, the CDR3 is TGTGCCAGCAGCCCCTTTGACAGGGATCAGCCCCAGCATTTT.